Reported below is one T cell receptor (beta chain). CDR3 length: 16 residues. With 3 bases removed from V and 0 bases from J, the gap between germline ends came to 13 bases. Germline V gene lookup returns CDR1 KGHSH and CDR2 LQKENI. Original analysis: For nucleated cells, counts were estimated from reference gene primer amplification. Profiling relied on immunoSEQ multiplex PCR, and the TCRdb table lists in-frame clones only, not all of them. V and J calls and clone size are copied from that table; D and trimming were computed from the DNA. Of roughly 88,000 clones in the sample, about 70% are singletons; the top ten hold around 25%. This sample stems from a study of blood T cell repertoires in COVID-19. Study in general: Sources were T cells, B-cell-depleted T cells, or PBMCs; the material itself was cDNA or gDNA.

The chain recombines TRBV18 with TRBJ2-3; weak D call: TRBD1 (6 bases). This clonotype originated in a woman aged 60-75 years in a cohort sampled during active or convalescent COVID-19. Sequences were obtained from peripheral blood. The CDR3 here is CASSPDSFLSTDTQYF. As DNA, the CDR3 is TGTGCCAGCTCACCGGACAGCTTCCTCAGCACAGATACGCAGTATTTT.